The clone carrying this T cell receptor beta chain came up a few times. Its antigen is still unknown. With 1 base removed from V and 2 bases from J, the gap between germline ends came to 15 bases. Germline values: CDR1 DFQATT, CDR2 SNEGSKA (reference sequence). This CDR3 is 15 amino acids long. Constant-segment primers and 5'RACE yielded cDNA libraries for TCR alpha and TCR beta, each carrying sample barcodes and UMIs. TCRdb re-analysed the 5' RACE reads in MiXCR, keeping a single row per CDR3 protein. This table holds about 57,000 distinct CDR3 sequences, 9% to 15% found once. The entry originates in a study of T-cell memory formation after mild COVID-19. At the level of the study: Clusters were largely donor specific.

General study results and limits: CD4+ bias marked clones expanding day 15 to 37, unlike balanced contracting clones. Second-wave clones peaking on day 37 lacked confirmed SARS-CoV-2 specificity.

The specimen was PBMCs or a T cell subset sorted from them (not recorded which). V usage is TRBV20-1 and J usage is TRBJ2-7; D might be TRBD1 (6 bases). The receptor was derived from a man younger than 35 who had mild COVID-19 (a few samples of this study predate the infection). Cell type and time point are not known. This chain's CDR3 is CSARGTVGDPYEQYF. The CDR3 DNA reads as TGCAGTGCTAGAGGGACAGTTGGCGATCCCTACGAGCAGTACTTC.